Listed below are T cell receptor beta chains from one sample, sequenced in a study of blood T cell repertoires in COVID-19. The data were produced by immunoSEQ multiplex PCR, yet TCRdb's version contains in-frame clones alone and is incomplete. The sample records a few hundred thousand clones, approximately 78% being singletons. The sequenced sample was peripheral blood. The receptor source for this set is a woman over 75 with COVID-19, enrolled during active disease. CDR3s include the opening cysteine and the closing phenylalanine or tryptophan. Fields, in order: clone size, D gene, CDR3 length, J gene, V gene, CDR3 protein, CDR3 DNA. The D gene is left open where the match is weak. Clone size appears in some rows only: once, few, many, or a class for an expanded clone.

>.|.|14|TRBJ1-1|TRBV6-5
CASRKGGGGTEAFF
TGTGCCAGCCGCAAGGGCGGGGGAGGCACTGAAGCTTTCTTT
>.|.|11|TRBJ2-1|TRBV20-1
CSARLVNEQFF
TGCAGTGCACGACTAGTTAATGAGCAGTTCTTC
>.|TRBD1|15|TRBJ2-7|TRBV7-9
CASSFLGTGEHEQYF
TGTGCCAGCAGCTTTTTGGGGACAGGGGAGCACGAGCAGTACTTC
>few|.|13|TRBJ2-2|TRBV7-3
CASSPRSGGELFF
TGTGCCAGCAGCCCACGGAGTGGCGGGGAGCTGTTTTTT
>.|TRBD2|15|TRBJ2-1|TRBV5-4
CASSSPLAGPNEQFF
TGTGCCAGCAGCTCCCCCCTAGCGGGTCCCAATGAGCAGTTCTTC
>.|.|16|TRBJ1-6|TRBV5-4
CASSLGGITYNSPLHF
TGTGCCAGCAGCTTGGGCGGGATTACCTATAATTCACCCCTCCACTTT
>.|TRBD1|13|TRBJ1-4|TRBV12-3/TRBV12-4
CATGGQSNEKLFF
TGTGCCACCGGGGGACAGTCTAATGAAAAACTGTTTTTT
>.|.|14|TRBJ2-7|TRBV6-5
CASSTTASSYEQYF
TGTGCCAGCAGTACGACAGCGAGCTCCTACGAGCAGTACTTC
>.|.|19|TRBJ2-5|TRBV9
CASSVATGGGYFAQETQYF
TGTGCCAGCAGCGTAGCAACCGGGGGAGGATACTTTGCCCAAGAGACCCAGTACTTC
>.|.|13|TRBJ1-4|TRBV30
CASKGTNGEKLFF
TGTGCCTCCAAGGGGACAAACGGGGAAAAACTGTTTTTT
>.|.|12|TRBJ1-1|TRBV6-6
CASNLGGVEAFF
TGTGCCAGCAACCTAGGGGGTGTTGAAGCTTTCTTT
>.|.|16|TRBJ1-3|TRBV7-9
CASSSFDSPSGNTIYF
TGTGCCAGCAGCTCCTTCGACAGTCCCTCTGGAAACACCATATATTTT
>.|TRBD1|15|TRBJ1-5|TRBV10-3
CAISETDRDGQPQHF
TGTGCCATCAGTGAGACGGACAGGGATGGACAGCCCCAGCATTTT
>once|.|12|TRBJ2-1|TRBV12-3/TRBV12-4
CASSPNRGEQFF
TGTGCCAGCAGTCCGAATAGGGGTGAGCAGTTCTTC
>once|TRBD1|15|TRBJ2-5|TRBV7-9
CASSSHRGPGETQYF
TGTGCCAGCAGCTCACACAGGGGGCCTGGCGAGACCCAGTACTTC
>.|.|14|TRBJ2-5|TRBV4-2
CASSQAWREETQYF
TGTGCCAGCAGCCAAGCATGGAGAGAAGAGACCCAGTACTTC
>once|.|12|TRBJ2-7|TRBV27
CASSPGLNEQYF
TGTGCCAGCAGTCCCGGACTAAACGAGCAGTACTTC
>.|TRBD1|15|TRBJ1-1|TRBV11-2
CASSRGQGGNTEAFF
TGTGCCAGCAGCCGAGGCCAGGGGGGGAACACTGAAGCTTTCTTT
>.|TRBD1|14|TRBJ1-2|TRBV4-2
CASSQQGADYGYTF
TGTGCCAGCAGCCAACAGGGGGCTGACTATGGCTACACCTTC
>few|.|16|TRBJ2-7|TRBV28
CASSLTGQPPRGEQYF
TGTGCCAGCAGTTTAACCGGACAGCCCCCGAGAGGCGAGCAGTACTTC
>.|.|14|TRBJ1-2|TRBV7-9
CASSLDGRGSGYTF
TGTGCCAGCAGCCTGGACGGACGGGGGTCCGGCTACACCTTC
>.|.|14|TRBJ1-5|TRBV19
CASSIEGGSQPQHF
TGTGCCAGTAGTATTGAAGGAGGGAGTCAGCCCCAGCATTTT
>.|.|17|TRBJ1-4|TRBV27
CASSFSGEFPFIEKLFF
TGTGCCAGCAGTTTCTCAGGGGAGTTCCCCTTTATCGAAAAACTGTTTTTT
>.|.|13|TRBJ1-1|TRBV5-1
CASSWGLNTEAFF
TGCGCCAGCAGCTGGGGCTTGAACACTGAAGCTTTCTTT
>.|.|16|TRBJ2-3|TRBV5-6
CASSLEPLRGTDTQYF
TGTGCCAGCAGCTTAGAACCTCTAAGAGGCACAGATACGCAGTATTTT
>.|TRBD1|16|TRBJ1-1|TRBV5-6
CASSSWGTALNTEAFF
TGTGCCAGCAGCTCCTGGGGGACAGCCTTGAACACTGAAGCTTTCTTT
>.|.|15|TRBJ1-5|TRBV19
CASRAHGGENQPQHF
TGTGCCAGTAGAGCACACGGGGGGGAAAATCAGCCCCAGCATTTT
>.|TRBD1|15|TRBJ1-1|TRBV7-3
CASSLLRTGGLNAFF
TGTGCCAGCAGCTTACTGAGGACAGGGGGGCTAAACGCTTTCTTT
>.|TRBD1|14|TRBJ2-5|TRBV3-1/TRBV3-2
CASSQGTGGETQYF
TGTGCCAGCAGCCAAGGGACAGGGGGGGAGACCCAGTACTTC
>.|.|16|TRBJ2-2|TRBV9
CASSVGSSPNTGELFF
TGTGCCAGCAGCGTAGGATCTAGCCCGAACACCGGGGAGCTGTTTTTT
>.|.|12|TRBJ1-1|TRBV7-2
CASSFLAVEAFF
TGTGCCAGCAGCTTTTTGGCAGTTGAAGCTTTCTTT
>few|.|13|TRBJ1-5|TRBV23-1
CASSRDIDQPQHF
TGCGCCAGCAGCCGGGACATCGATCAGCCCCAGCATTTT
>once|TRBD1|15|TRBJ1-5|TRBV5-1
CASSLTGTGGQPQHF
TGCGCCAGCAGCTTGACCGGGACAGGGGGTCAGCCCCAGCATTTT
>few|.|15|TRBJ2-5|TRBV3-1/TRBV3-2
CASSQGTSERETQYF
TGTGCCAGCAGCCAGGGGACTTCCGAGCGGGAGACCCAGTACTTC
>.|.|13|TRBJ1-1|TRBV28
CASIGSGNTEAFF
TGTGCCAGCATAGGATCGGGGAACACTGAAGCTTTCTTT
>.|.|15|TRBJ1-2|TRBV7-2
CASSSPGLGGYGYTF
TGTGCCAGCAGCTCTCCCGGACTGGGTGGGTATGGCTACACCTTC
>.|.|13|TRBJ1-1|TRBV7-2
CASSLAPGLEAFF
TGTGCCAGCAGCTTGGCCCCCGGACTTGAAGCTTTCTTT
>.|TRBD2|18|TRBJ2-1|TRBV4-3
CASSQSTPGLAGHNEQFF
TGCGCCAGCAGCCAGAGTACACCGGGACTAGCGGGGCACAATGAGCAGTTCTTC
>.|TRBD2|15|TRBJ2-7|TRBV27
CASSRSSGRRYEQYF
TGTGCCAGCAGTAGGTCTAGCGGGAGGAGATACGAGCAGTACTTC
>.|.|13|TRBJ1-2|TRBV3-1/TRBV3-2
CASSQAGGAGYTF
TGTGCCAGCAGCCAAGCGGGAGGGGCCGGCTACACCTTC
>.|.|13|TRBJ1-2|TRBV24-1
CATSEPSGNGYTF
TGTGCCACCAGTGAACCCAGCGGGAATGGCTACACCTTC
>.|.|12|TRBJ2-1|TRBV3-1/TRBV3-2
CASSQLGGGQFF
TGTGCCAGCAGCCAACTAGGGGGGGGGCAGTTCTTC
>.|.|13|TRBJ1-5|TRBV30
CAWSRGSNQPQHF
TGTGCCTGGAGTAGGGGGAGCAATCAGCCCCAGCATTTT
>.|.|14|TRBJ1-1|TRBV27
CASSVQVSGTEAFF
TGTGCCAGCAGTGTACAGGTGAGTGGTACTGAAGCTTTCTTT
>.|.|17|TRBJ1-2|TRBV7-2
CASSLTGARPAVEGYTF
TGTGCCAGCAGCTTAACGGGAGCCAGGCCAGCCGTTGAGGGCTACACCTTC
>.|.|15|TRBJ2-2|TRBV19
CASSINPTRGGELFF
TGTGCCAGTAGTATCAACCCGACAAGGGGCGGGGAGCTGTTTTTT
>.|TRBD2|14|TRBJ2-1|TRBV15
CATSRGGSSDEQFF
TGTGCCACCAGCAGAGGCGGGAGTAGCGATGAGCAGTTCTTC
>once|TRBD1|16|TRBJ1-1|TRBV18
CASSGTGGPPNTEAFF
TGTGCCAGCTCAGGGACAGGGGGACCCCCGAACACTGAAGCTTTCTTT
>.|.|15|TRBJ2-6|TRBV9
CASSPRTSGANVLTF
TGTGCCAGCAGCCCTCGAACATCTGGGGCCAACGTCCTGACTTTC
>.|.|14|TRBJ1-3|TRBV7-2
CASSLGGQRNTIYF
TGTGCCAGCAGCTTAGGGGGACAAAGAAACACCATATATTTT
>.|TRBD1|15|TRBJ1-5|TRBV7-2
CASSLGQGANQPQHF
TGTGCCAGCAGCTTAGGACAGGGGGCAAATCAGCCCCAGCATTTT
>.|TRBD2|15|TRBJ2-7|TRBV7-2
CASSWGTSGGYEQYF
TGTGCCAGCAGCTGGGGGACTAGCGGGGGCTACGAGCAGTACTTC
>.|TRBD1|13|TRBJ1-2|TRBV30
CAWSSTGTGGYTF
TGTGCCTGGAGTTCGACAGGGACGGGTGGCTACACCTTC
>.|.|14|TRBJ2-1|TRBV4-1
CASSPRLTEDEQFF
TGCGCCAGCAGCCCCCGACTGACCGAGGATGAGCAGTTCTTC
>.|.|15|TRBJ1-2|TRBV6-5
CASSYRDTVAGGYTF
TGTGCCAGCAGTTACCGGGACACGGTCGCTGGCGGCTACACCTTC
>.|.|12|TRBJ2-2|TRBV3-1/TRBV3-2
CASSRDGGELFF
TGTGCCAGCAGCCGTGACGGGGGGGAGCTGTTTTTT
>.|.|13|TRBJ1-1|TRBV3-1/TRBV3-2
CASSQASYTEAFF
TGTGCCAGCAGCCAAGCTTCGTACACTGAAGCTTTCTTT
>once|TRBD1|15|TRBJ1-4|TRBV5-1
CASSYEGAYNEKLFF
TGCGCCAGCAGCTACGAGGGGGCTTACAATGAAAAACTGTTTTTT
>.|TRBD1|16|TRBJ1-3|TRBV5-6
CASSYQQGMTGNTIYF
TGTGCCAGCAGCTACCAACAGGGGATGACAGGAAACACCATATATTTT